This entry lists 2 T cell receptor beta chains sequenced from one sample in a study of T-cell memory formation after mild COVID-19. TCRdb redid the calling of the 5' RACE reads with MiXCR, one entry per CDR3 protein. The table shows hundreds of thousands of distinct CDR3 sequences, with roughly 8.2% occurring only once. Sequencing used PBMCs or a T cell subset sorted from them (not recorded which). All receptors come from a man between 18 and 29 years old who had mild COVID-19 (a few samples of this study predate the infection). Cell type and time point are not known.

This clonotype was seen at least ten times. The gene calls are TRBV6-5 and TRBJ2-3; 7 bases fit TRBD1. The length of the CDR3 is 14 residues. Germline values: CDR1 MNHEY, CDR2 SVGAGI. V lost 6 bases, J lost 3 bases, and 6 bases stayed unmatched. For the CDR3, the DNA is TGTGCCAGCAGACGGGACAGCTTAACAGATACGCAGTATTTT. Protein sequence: CASRRDSLTDTQYF.

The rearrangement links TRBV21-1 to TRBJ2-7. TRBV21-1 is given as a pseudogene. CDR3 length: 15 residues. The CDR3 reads CASSKGDLERYEQYV. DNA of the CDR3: TGTGCCAGCAGCAAAGGGGATTTGGAGAGATACGAGCAGTACGTC.